This T cell receptor (beta chain) was captured by sequencing in a study of blood T cell repertoires in COVID-19. Germline-derived CDR1 and CDR2 are GTSNPN and SVGIG (reference sequence). Trimming took 4 bases from V and 7 from J; bases not matched to a gene: 4. The CDR3 length is 13 residues. Measured with immunoSEQ multiplex PCR; TCRdb has only the in-frame clones, and not every one. The sample contains just over 95,000 clones, about nine tenths of which appear only once. The specimen sequenced was peripheral blood. This TCR was recovered from a man aged 45-65 years with acute or convalescent COVID-19. The V call is TRBV30, the J call TRBJ1-5; 10 bases fit TRBD1. The DNA of the CDR3 is TGTGCCTGGACCCGGGACAGGGGACAGCCCCAGCATTTT. Translating it yields CAWTRDRGQPQHF. Drawing the rest from reference TRBV30 and TRBJ1-5, the complete variable domain is SQTIHQWPATLVQPVGSPLSLECTVEGTSNPNLYWYRQAAGRGLQLLFYSVGIGQISSEVPQNLSASRPQDRQFILSSKKLLLSDSGFYLCAWTRDRGQPQHFGDGTRLSIL.